This T cell receptor (beta chain) is from a study of post-analysis software for immune sequencing data (dated by TCRdb to the mid-2010s). As for the study more broadly: The recorded disease courses included relapsing-remitting, secondary progressive and progressive-relapsing multiple sclerosis, and some patients had no subtype annotation. The patient repertoires were compared against roughly 12 previously published healthy control repertoires obtained from donors aged roughly 6 to 25 years. A subset of samples was prepared in parallel using single-end sample barcoding, then pooled and co-amplified after Illumina adapter ligation.

To note about this clonotype: Its antigen has not been determined. Within one base of it there is no much larger clone, and no base qualities were kept.

Trimming at the junction amounts to 5 bases on V and 9 bases on J, and the germline ends lie 14 bases apart. The germline V gene sets CDR1 to SGHVS and CDR2 to FQNEAQ. From the cysteine up to the phenylalanine, the CDR3 has a length of 14 residues. Just CDR3 DNA is preserved here, 42 bases in frame from base 1. The protocol used for the library was PCR. The sequencing machine was an Illumina HiSeq 2500. To reduce PCR and sequencing biases, unique molecular identifiers were incorporated into the TCR beta cDNA libraries. Some 500,000 cDNA molecules were obtained for every 1 to 10 million input T cells, so each molecule roughly corresponded to one T cell. The same protocol used for the earlier healthy control dataset was applied to prepare and sequence the patient libraries. Within a given batch, samples were prepared together, multiplexed and sequenced on the same HiSeq lane. Turning to the authors' computational methods: Raw barcoded reads were processed with MIGEC, and single-read molecular identifier groups were discarded before consensus assembly and CDR3 extraction. Clonotype tables were post-analysed with VDJtools, and diversity was normalized by down-sampling all datasets to the smallest sample size. To correct batch-related cross-sample contamination, repertoire overlap clustering matched CDR3 amino acid sequences but not nucleotide sequences. Through fastp at Q25 and MiXCR, TCRdb rebuilt clones from the public reads, retaining in-frame beta chains. Each CDR3 protein gets just one entry, which takes the most common genes and DNA from the rows behind it. TCRdb, not the authors, supplied the V and J calls. The sample table contains approximately 630,000 distinct CDR3 sequences; only one count was recorded for 55% to 60% of them. 11% of the sample is held by the ten biggest clonotypes.

TCR beta repertoires were profiled from peripheral blood of roughly 13 young patients with multiple sclerosis to demonstrate the VDJtools post-analysis software. The multiple sclerosis patients were children and adolescents between roughly 6 and 17 years of age. Beyond this particular receptor, the publication reports: Multiple sclerosis patients had significantly lower normalized Chao1 diversity than controls, a result that suggests substantial peripheral T-cell clonal expansion. Direct clustering with F measure showed strong co-clustering of samples prepared in the same batch, prompting a batch-effect correction. The control group was slightly older than the multiple sclerosis patient group. Significantly higher frequencies in patients than in controls were found for five or six TRBV segments, including TRBV5-6, TRBV5-1 and TRBV20-1.

Sequencing was carried out using blood. The chain is assembled from TRBV7-8 and TRBJ1-6, with the D gene not confidently named. This TCR derives from a girl aged 2 to 9 with multiple sclerosis. The CDR3 protein is CASSLVYDGSPLHF. The sequenced DNA: TGTGCCAGCAGCCTTGTCTACGACGGTTCACCCCTCCACTTT.